The present TCR beta chain was sequenced within a study of T cells in Graves' hyperthyroidism and ophthalmopathy. Orbital computed tomography and thyroid ultrasound, together with serum TRAb and thyroxine and clinical symptoms, were used for diagnoses. Fresh peripheral blood, roughly 10 ml of it, supplied the PBMCs. Germline values: CDR1 DFQATT, CDR2 SNEGSKA (reference sequence). CDR3 length equals 14 residues. V lost 0 bases to trimming and J lost 3 bases, with 12 bases between them. Amplified TCR beta CDR3 regions derived from RNA transcripts. HTBI primers drove first-round RT-PCR of the TCR CDR3. TCRdb ran MiXCR on the multiplex PCR reads and lists one entry per CDR3 protein. The table records about half a million distinct CDR3 sequences, 20% of them present only once. On this clonotype: A read error may be the cause here, since a much bigger clone is one base away.

This sequence joins TRBV20-1 and TRBJ2-7; no clear D gene. The sequenced material came from blood. The clonotype originates from a man aged 35 to 55 with Graves' ophthalmopathy. In DNA form, the CDR3 reads TGCAGTGCTAGAGAAGGTTTTGACCGCTACGAGCAGTACTTC. Encoded protein: CSAREGFDRYEQYF.